Sequencing of this T cell receptor beta chain was carried out in a study of T cells in localized non-small cell lung cancer. Study-wide results and limits: Only one tumor region was sequenced, so heterogeneity remains possible. Uninvolved adjacent lung had the highest recorded T cell clonality, with tumor below it.

Only in-frame clones appear in the TCRdb table, and some are missing; sequencing was by immunoSEQ multiplex PCR. This sample has tens of thousands of clones, with 65% to 85% found just once. This clone was counted a single time. Its antigen remains unknown. The TCR was taken from a man aged 40 to 70 with stage III squamous cell lung carcinoma. The sequencing here drew on peripheral blood, taken before any cancer treatment.

The DNA for the CDR3 is TGTGCCAGTACCAACGAGGGGGCCAACCCTCTCGAGCAGTACTTC. Translating gives CASTNEGANPLEQYF. The chain carries TRBV19 and TRBJ2-7; 7 bases align to TRBD1. This CDR3 comprises 15 residues. Germline V gene data show CDR1 as LNHDA and CDR2 as SQIVND (reference sequence). The V segment lost 7 bases and the J segment 6 bases; nucleotides outside the gene matches: 15.